The rows below give T cell receptor beta chains drawn from one sample of a study of cytomegalovirus exposure and HLA in healthy donors. TCRdb's copy holds only in-frame clones and misses some; the assay was immunoSEQ multiplex PCR. The sample comprises roughly 98,000 clones, 65% to 80% of which are singletons, and roughly 3% rests with the top ten. Sequencing input: PBMCs. These receptors all stem from a female donor in good health and CMV-seropositive. The conserved cysteine and the conserved F or W are not part of the CDR3 here. Clone size appears in some rows only: once, few, many, or a class for an expanded clone.

>TRBV5-8|11|TRBJ1-1|-
ASSTPMNTEAF
>TRBV6-5|12|TRBJ1-2|-
ASRPQGVNYGYT
>TRBV4-1|13|TRBJ1-4|-
ASSHETGGEEKLF
>TRBV4-3|15|TRBJ2-3|-
ASSQDVREGGTDTQY
>TRBV7-2|14|TRBJ1-1|-
ASSLVGGRGDTEAF
>TRBV4-1|12|TRBJ2-1|-
ASSQEPGVAEQF
>TRBV28|13|TRBJ1-5|once
ASKYRDRASLAQH
>TRBV6-6|10|TRBJ2-7|few
ASTAGSYEQY
>TRBV4-2|12|TRBJ1-3|-
ASSHSGAGNTIY
>TRBV19|11|TRBJ2-1|-
ASSIAGGGEQF
>TRBV19|9|TRBJ1-5|-
ASGTFQPQH
>TRBV5-1|15|TRBJ1-2|few
ASSLVSGTGSLYGYT
>TRBV5-1|14|TRBJ1-1|few
ASSLEGRGLDTEAF
>TRBV18|11|TRBJ1-1|-
ASSSSQGVEAF
>TRBV18|12|TRBJ2-3|-
ASSSTGFRDTQY
>TRBV5-5|11|TRBJ1-4|-
ASSVGQHEKLF
>TRBV11-3|10|TRBJ2-1|-
ASSRAGNEQF
>TRBV19|11|TRBJ2-1|-
ASSSTLVNEQF
>TRBV4-1|13|TRBJ1-2|-
ASSPPWGGTDGYT
>TRBV30|12|TRBJ2-7|-
AWSLRGGAAEQY
>TRBV7-2|14|TRBJ1-2|-
ASSPPRRNPNYGYT
>TRBV5-6|12|TRBJ2-3|-
ASSRTGGDDTQY
>TRBV5-6|10|TRBJ2-1|few
ASSFLADEQF
>TRBV19|10|TRBJ2-1|-
ASSLGQGLEF
>TRBV29-1|12|TRBJ2-3|-
SVPGTGYTDTQY
>TRBV28|10|TRBJ1-2|-
ASGGGAGGYT
>TRBV6-5|13|TRBJ2-5|-
ASSQTGKGQETQY
>TRBV2|13|TRBJ1-5|-
ASLRDSLSNQPQH
>TRBV4-3|13|TRBJ2-1|-
ASSQASGSNNEQF
>TRBV15|11|TRBJ2-3|-
ATSRPTSDTQY
>TRBV4-1|13|TRBJ1-2|-
ASSQAGGRTHGYT
>TRBV30|12|TRBJ1-6|-
AWNAGELDSPLH
>TRBV29-1|11|TRBJ1-1|-
SVFRPTQGKAF
>TRBV7-9|14|TRBJ2-7|-
ASSLSQAGFSYEQY
>TRBV19|13|TRBJ1-2|-
AVLDLGQIAYGYT
>TRBV6-5|13|TRBJ2-1|-
ASSKPGTSYNEQF
>TRBV6-5|12|TRBJ2-6|-
ASRISSGANVLT
>TRBV5-4|11|TRBJ2-5|once
ASKTSGQETQY
>TRBV6-4|13|TRBJ1-6|-
ASSPLGGPDSPLH
>TRBV23-1|14|TRBJ2-7|few
ASSQSFSVSGYEQY
>TRBV7-8|14|TRBJ2-7|-
ASSLRTSGRNDEQY
>TRBV7-9|15|TRBJ1-2|-
ASSLLGQGLQVRGYT
>TRBV18|13|TRBJ2-5|-
ASSPPGGFQETQY
>TRBV7-2|13|TRBJ2-5|-
ASSLVSSGKETQY
>TRBV4-1|14|TRBJ2-1|-
ASSHNRESSYNEQF